This is a list of T cell receptor beta chains from one sample in a study of radiotherapy plus CTLA-4 blockade in lung cancer. Repertoires were generated with immunoSEQ multiplex PCR, while TCRdb's copy carries only in-frame clones and drops some. Altogether about 120,000 clones are present, approximately 90% being singletons, with the ten largest covering approximately 7%. Sequences were derived from peripheral blood, sampled from a patient treated with radiotherapy plus ipilimumab. The source is a human donor with non-small cell lung cancer that progressed on radiotherapy plus ipilimumab. CDR3s include the opening cysteine and the closing phenylalanine or tryptophan. The order of the fields is J gene, D gene, V gene, clone size, CDR3 protein, CDR3 DNA. D genes are given only for firm matches. Clone size, where shown, is once, few, many, or a class for clones that have expanded.

j_gene: TRBJ2-3; d_gene: TRBD1; v_gene: TRBV9; abundance: NA; CDR3aa: CASSALQSGTGSTDTQYF; CDR3nt: TGTGCCAGCAGCGCATTACAGTCCGGGACAGGTAGCACAGATACGCAGTATTTT
j_gene: TRBJ1-5; d_gene: NA; v_gene: TRBV2; abundance: NA; CDR3aa: CASRGRGGEDQPQHF; CDR3nt: TGTGCCAGCAGGGGGAGGGGGGGCGAGGATCAGCCCCAGCATTTT
j_gene: TRBJ1-2; d_gene: NA; v_gene: TRBV19; abundance: NA; CDR3aa: CASSRQARDGYTF; CDR3nt: TGTGCCAGTAGTCGACAGGCCCGGGATGGCTACACCTTC
j_gene: TRBJ1-3; d_gene: TRBD1; v_gene: TRBV6-1; abundance: few; CDR3aa: CASSETGGIATIYF; CDR3nt: TGTGCCAGCAGTGAGACAGGGGGAATTGCCACCATATATTTT
j_gene: TRBJ2-7; d_gene: NA; v_gene: TRBV10-3; abundance: NA; CDR3aa: CAISAGFYEQYF; CDR3nt: TGTGCCATCTCCGCGGGCTTCTACGAGCAGTACTTC
j_gene: TRBJ1-2; d_gene: TRBD1; v_gene: TRBV15; abundance: NA; CDR3aa: CATSKDRGRKNGYTF; CDR3nt: TGTGCCACCAGCAAAGACAGGGGGCGCAAGAATGGCTACACCTTC
j_gene: TRBJ1-4; d_gene: NA; v_gene: TRBV4-2; abundance: NA; CDR3aa: CASSPRTGTQTVKLFF; CDR3nt: TGTGCCAGCAGCCCCCGCACCGGGACCCAAACCGTAAAACTGTTTTTT
j_gene: TRBJ1-5; d_gene: NA; v_gene: TRBV5-1; abundance: NA; CDR3aa: CASSPDGGNWQPQHF; CDR3nt: TGCGCCAGCAGCCCCGACGGCGGAAATTGGCAGCCCCAGCATTTT
j_gene: TRBJ2-2; d_gene: NA; v_gene: TRBV19; abundance: few; CDR3aa: CASSAGTPNTGELFF; CDR3nt: TGTGCCAGCTCAGCCGGGACACCGAACACCGGGGAGCTGTTTTTT
j_gene: TRBJ2-1; d_gene: NA; v_gene: TRBV6-1; abundance: NA; CDR3aa: CASTSGWGSYNEQFF; CDR3nt: TGTGCCAGCACGTCCGGGTGGGGTTCCTACAATGAGCAGTTCTTC
j_gene: TRBJ1-2; d_gene: NA; v_gene: TRBV19; abundance: NA; CDR3aa: CASRYDGYNYGYTF; CDR3nt: TGTGCCAGTAGATATGACGGTTATAACTATGGCTACACCTTC
j_gene: TRBJ2-5; d_gene: NA; v_gene: TRBV5-8; abundance: NA; CDR3aa: CASSLRTGVGETQYF; CDR3nt: TGTGCCAGCAGCCTACGGACGGGGGTCGGGGAGACCCAGTACTTC
j_gene: TRBJ2-7; d_gene: NA; v_gene: TRBV7-9; abundance: NA; CDR3aa: CASSPVGGAGYEQYF; CDR3nt: TGTGCCAGCAGCCCGGTGGGGGGCGCAGGCTACGAGCAGTACTTC
j_gene: TRBJ1-1; d_gene: NA; v_gene: TRBV7-2; abundance: NA; CDR3aa: CASSLARNTEAFF; CDR3nt: TGTGCCAGCAGCTTAGCCAGGAACACTGAAGCTTTCTTT
j_gene: TRBJ2-6; d_gene: NA; v_gene: TRBV7-9; abundance: NA; CDR3aa: CASSFHGTSGANVLTF; CDR3nt: TGTGCCAGCAGCTTCCACGGTACCTCTGGGGCCAACGTCCTGACTTTC
j_gene: TRBJ2-1; d_gene: TRBD1; v_gene: TRBV11-3; abundance: NA; CDR3aa: CASSLGGQVKYNEQFF; CDR3nt: TGTGCCAGCAGCTTAGGAGGACAGGTAAAGTACAATGAGCAGTTCTTC
j_gene: TRBJ2-1; d_gene: TRBD1; v_gene: TRBV2; abundance: NA; CDR3aa: CASSEWGRQGGDEQFF; CDR3nt: TGTGCCAGCAGTGAATGGGGTAGACAGGGGGGTGACGAGCAGTTCTTC
j_gene: TRBJ2-1; d_gene: TRBD2; v_gene: TRBV7-9; abundance: NA; CDR3aa: CASSLYAGLAGDYNEQFF; CDR3nt: TGTGCCAGCAGCTTATATGCAGGACTAGCGGGAGACTACAATGAGCAGTTCTTC
j_gene: TRBJ1-5; d_gene: NA; v_gene: TRBV5-1; abundance: NA; CDR3aa: CASSLGVADNQPQHF; CDR3nt: TGCGCCAGCAGCCTAGGGGTGGCAGACAATCAGCCCCAGCATTTT
j_gene: TRBJ2-2; d_gene: TRBD2; v_gene: TRBV2; abundance: NA; CDR3aa: CASSKGLAGGQTGELFF; CDR3nt: TGTGCCAGCAGTAAAGGTCTAGCGGGAGGACAGACCGGGGAGCTGTTTTTT